Below, 20 T cell receptor beta chains from the same sample are listed, as sequenced in a study of blood T cell repertoires in COVID-19. The data were produced by immunoSEQ multiplex PCR, yet TCRdb's version contains in-frame clones alone and is incomplete. The sample contains 200,000 to 250,000 clones, roughly 88% of which appear only once. Sequenced material: peripheral blood. The receptors shown here come from a man between 18 and 29 years old with active or convalescent COVID-19.

V gene TRBV11-2 combines with J gene TRBJ1-6; 9 bases map to TRBD1. Trimming at V came to 5 bases and at J to 8 bases, leaving 19 bases not matched to a gene. The germline V gene has CDR1 SGHAT and CDR2 FQNNGV. There are 19 residues in the CDR3. This CDR3 reads CASSRYNRDRVFLDSPLHF. In DNA form, the CDR3 reads TGTGCCAGCAGCCGATACAACCGGGACAGGGTTTTTCTCGATTCACCCCTCCACTTT.

The V gene is TRBV29-1, the J gene TRBJ1-3; possible D gene TRBD1, 6 bases. This CDR3 is 15 amino acids long. Germline V gene sequence: CDR1 SQVTM, CDR2 ANQGSEA. V lost 6 bases and J lost 1, with 16 bases in between. CDR3 sequence (DNA): TGCAGCGTGACTTTGACAGGATCTTCTGGAAACACCATATATTTT. Amino acids: CSVTLTGSSGNTIYF.

The V gene is TRBV19, the J gene TRBJ1-5; D gene unclear. From germline, CDR1 is LNHDA and CDR2 SQIVND (reference sequence). The CDR3 spans 16 residues. Trimming shortened V by 3 bases and J by 0 bases, and 12 bases separated the two germline ends. The CDR3 DNA reads as TGTGCCAGTAGTATCTCGGGGATAAATAGCAATCAGCCCCAGCATTTT. It translates to CASSISGINSNQPQHF.

The V gene is TRBV7-2, the J gene TRBJ2-5; possible D gene TRBD2, 6 bases. V dropped 0 bases and J dropped 1 base, with 6 bases sitting between them. CDR1 SGHTA and CDR2 FQGNSA come from the germline V gene. The CDR3 covers 14 residues. CDR3 coding DNA: TGTGCCAGCAGCTTAGCTAGCGGCCAAGAGACCCAGTACTTC. Protein product: CASSLASGQETQYF.

The chain couples TRBV7-8 to TRBJ1-5; TRBD1 might be the D (6 bases). The germline V gene encodes CDR1 SGHVS and CDR2 FQNEAQ. Deletions cut 8 bases from V and 6 bases from J, with 23 bases between. The CDR3 has 16 amino acids. CDR3 nucleotide sequence: TGTGCCAGCGAAGAAACGATAGGGGGTCGCAGTCAGCCCCAGCATTTT. Translation: CASEETIGGRSQPQHF.

A few counts support this clone. The chain carries TRBV5-5 and TRBJ1-2; D not certain. Germline V gives CDR1 SGHKS, CDR2 YYEKEE (reference sequence). Trimming cost V 4 bases and J 2 bases, with 18 bases left between them. This CDR3 has 16 residues. The DNA of the CDR3 is TGTGCCAGCAGCCCGTCGGGAGCCCAAGGGAACTATGGCTACACCTTC. The encoded protein is CASSPSGAQGNYGYTF.

In DNA, the CDR3 is TGTGCCAGTACCCCGTTCGGCGGGGTGTATGGCTACACCTTC. Protein: CASTPFGGVYGYTF. V and J are TRBV19 and TRBJ1-2; D call uncertain. Germline V gene data show CDR1 as LNHDA and CDR2 as SQIVND (reference sequence). CDR3 length: 14 residues. The ends were cut back, 7 bases at V and 5 bases at J, with 17 bases in the middle.

The gene calls are TRBV11-2 and TRBJ2-5, with TRBD2 identical over 11 bases. With V trimmed by 0 bases and J by 3 bases, 3 bases remained unmatched. CDR1 SGHAT and CDR2 FQNNGV come from the germline V gene. CDR3 length equals 16 residues. The CDR3 spells CASSLEVAGGKETQYF. CDR3 sequence (DNA): TGTGCCAGCAGCTTAGAGGTAGCGGGAGGGAAAGAGACCCAGTACTTC.

V is TRBV5-1 and J is TRBJ2-7; D may be TRBD2 (6 bases). The V gene lost 0 bases and the J gene lost 3 bases, with 13 bases spanning the gap. Germline CDR1 and CDR2: SGHRS and YFSETQ. The length of the CDR3 is 15 residues. The CDR3 DNA reads TGCGCCAGCAGCTTGGAGAGAGGGGAGGTCTACGAGCAGTACTTC. Encoded protein: CASSLERGEVYEQYF.

The chain links TRBV27 to TRBJ1-2; 7 bases are shared with TRBD1. Germline CDR1 and CDR2: MNHEY and SMNVEV (reference sequence). This CDR3 has 15 amino acids. The V and J ends lost 0 bases and 4 bases, in that order; junction bases with no gene match: 5. The CDR3 DNA follows: TGTGCCAGCAGTTTATCCCTGGACAGGTCCTATGGCTACACCTTC. Translation gives CASSLSLDRSYGYTF.

The V call is TRBV27, the J call TRBJ1-2; weak D call: TRBD1 (6 bases). This CDR3 is built from 14 residues. Germline values: CDR1 MNHEY, CDR2 SMNVEV (reference sequence). V lost 3 bases and J 0 bases, leaving 8 bases between the germline ends. CDR3 DNA sequence: TGTGCCAGCAGTTTCAGGGGCGCTAACTATGGCTACACCTTC. Translated, it gives CASSFRGANYGYTF.

The chain links TRBV9 to TRBJ1-5; D ambiguous. CDR1 is SGDLS and CDR2 is YYNGEE in the germline V gene. This CDR3 is built from 13 residues. Trimming took 4 bases from V and 3 from J, leaving 8 bases between them. For the CDR3, the DNA is TGTGCCAGCAGCCTCTCTCCCAATCAGCCCCAGCATTTT. It is translated as CASSLSPNQPQHF.

This chain connects TRBV5-1 to TRBJ1-1, with 7 bases aligning to TRBD1. CDR3 length: 17 amino acids. Germline assignment: CDR1 SGHRS and CDR2 YFSETQ. V gave up 2 bases and J gave up 0 bases; unmatched junction bases: 10. The CDR3 DNA reads as TGCGCCAGCAGCTTAATATTGGGACAGAACATGAACACTGAAGCTTTCTTT. Translation gives CASSLILGQNMNTEAFF.

The CDR3 region has the DNA TGTGCCAGCAGAAGGCAGGTTGATAACACCATATATTTT. Translating gives CASRRQVDNTIYF. The chain has TRBV12-3 or TRBV12-4 and TRBJ1-3; D gene ambiguous. V was pared by 6 bases and J by 7 bases, with 13 bases between. The CDR3 loop spans 13 amino acids.

This chain joins TRBV7-2 and TRBJ2-6, with D possibly being TRBD2 (6 bases). V was trimmed by 5 bases and J by 1 base, leaving 9 bases between them. Germline CDR1 reads SGHTA; CDR2 reads FQGNSA. The length of the CDR3 is 15 residues. CDR3 amino acids: CASSAGGSGANVLTF. CDR3 coding DNA: TGTGCCAGCAGCGCTGGGGGGTCTGGGGCCAACGTCCTGACTTTC.

The V gene is TRBV28, the J gene TRBJ1-1; TRBD1 is a possible D gene (6 bases). Trimming cost V 3 bases and J 3 bases, with 14 bases left between them. Germline values: CDR1 MDHEN, CDR2 SYDVKM. The CDR3 totals 15 residues. The CDR3 nucleotides are TGTGCCAGCAGTTTCCCGCAGGGGCCTGACACTGAAGCTTTCTTT. This encodes CASSFPQGPDTEAFF.

The chain is built from TRBV6-5 and TRBJ1-1; D is perhaps TRBD1 (5 bases). The CDR3 is made up of 15 amino acids. The germline CDR1 and CDR2 sequences are MNHEY and SVGAGI. The V and J ends lost 7 bases and 1 base respectively, with 16 bases between them. CDR3 in DNA: TGTGCCAGCAAACTTAGGGGCGACAGGAACACTGAAGCTTTCTTT. It specifies CASKLRGDRNTEAFF.

This clone was recorded only once. This chain connects TRBV7-2 to TRBJ2-7; no firm D call. The V gene lost 5 bases and the J gene lost 6 bases, with 14 bases spanning the gap. CDR1 is SGHTA and CDR2 is FQGNSA in the germline V gene. The CDR3 has 13 residues. CDR3 protein: CASSPRIAGEQYF. The CDR3 coding sequence is TGTGCCAGCAGCCCACGGATAGCCGGCGAGCAGTACTTC.

CDR3 in amino acids: CASSLGTARYSEQYF. The CDR3 nucleotides read TGTGCCAGTAGTCTGGGGACAGCCAGGTATTCCGAGCAGTACTTC. The chain links TRBV19 to TRBJ2-7; 7 bases align to TRBD1. CDR1 is LNHDA, CDR2 SQIVND, per germline (reference sequence). The CDR3 totals 15 residues. Unmatched junction bases numbered 13, after V lost 5 bases and J lost 6 bases. The entire variable domain, with the rest obtained from reference TRBV19 and TRBJ2-7, is as follows: DGGITQSPKYLFRKEGQNVTLSCEQNLNHDAMYWYRQDPGQGLRLIYYSQIVNDFQKGDIAEGYSVSREKKESFPLTVTSAQKNPTAFYLCASSLGTARYSEQYFGPGTRLTVT.

V is TRBV6-5 and J is TRBJ2-2; 8 bases agree with TRBD1. The CDR3 is made up of 15 amino acids. V trimming: 2 bases; J trimming: 4 bases; junction bases outside the gene matches: 3. CDR1 MNHEY and CDR2 SVGAGI come from the germline V gene. The chain's CDR3 is CASSYARGPTGELFF. CDR3 bases: TGTGCCAGCAGTTACGCCAGGGGGCCCACCGGGGAGCTGTTTTTT.